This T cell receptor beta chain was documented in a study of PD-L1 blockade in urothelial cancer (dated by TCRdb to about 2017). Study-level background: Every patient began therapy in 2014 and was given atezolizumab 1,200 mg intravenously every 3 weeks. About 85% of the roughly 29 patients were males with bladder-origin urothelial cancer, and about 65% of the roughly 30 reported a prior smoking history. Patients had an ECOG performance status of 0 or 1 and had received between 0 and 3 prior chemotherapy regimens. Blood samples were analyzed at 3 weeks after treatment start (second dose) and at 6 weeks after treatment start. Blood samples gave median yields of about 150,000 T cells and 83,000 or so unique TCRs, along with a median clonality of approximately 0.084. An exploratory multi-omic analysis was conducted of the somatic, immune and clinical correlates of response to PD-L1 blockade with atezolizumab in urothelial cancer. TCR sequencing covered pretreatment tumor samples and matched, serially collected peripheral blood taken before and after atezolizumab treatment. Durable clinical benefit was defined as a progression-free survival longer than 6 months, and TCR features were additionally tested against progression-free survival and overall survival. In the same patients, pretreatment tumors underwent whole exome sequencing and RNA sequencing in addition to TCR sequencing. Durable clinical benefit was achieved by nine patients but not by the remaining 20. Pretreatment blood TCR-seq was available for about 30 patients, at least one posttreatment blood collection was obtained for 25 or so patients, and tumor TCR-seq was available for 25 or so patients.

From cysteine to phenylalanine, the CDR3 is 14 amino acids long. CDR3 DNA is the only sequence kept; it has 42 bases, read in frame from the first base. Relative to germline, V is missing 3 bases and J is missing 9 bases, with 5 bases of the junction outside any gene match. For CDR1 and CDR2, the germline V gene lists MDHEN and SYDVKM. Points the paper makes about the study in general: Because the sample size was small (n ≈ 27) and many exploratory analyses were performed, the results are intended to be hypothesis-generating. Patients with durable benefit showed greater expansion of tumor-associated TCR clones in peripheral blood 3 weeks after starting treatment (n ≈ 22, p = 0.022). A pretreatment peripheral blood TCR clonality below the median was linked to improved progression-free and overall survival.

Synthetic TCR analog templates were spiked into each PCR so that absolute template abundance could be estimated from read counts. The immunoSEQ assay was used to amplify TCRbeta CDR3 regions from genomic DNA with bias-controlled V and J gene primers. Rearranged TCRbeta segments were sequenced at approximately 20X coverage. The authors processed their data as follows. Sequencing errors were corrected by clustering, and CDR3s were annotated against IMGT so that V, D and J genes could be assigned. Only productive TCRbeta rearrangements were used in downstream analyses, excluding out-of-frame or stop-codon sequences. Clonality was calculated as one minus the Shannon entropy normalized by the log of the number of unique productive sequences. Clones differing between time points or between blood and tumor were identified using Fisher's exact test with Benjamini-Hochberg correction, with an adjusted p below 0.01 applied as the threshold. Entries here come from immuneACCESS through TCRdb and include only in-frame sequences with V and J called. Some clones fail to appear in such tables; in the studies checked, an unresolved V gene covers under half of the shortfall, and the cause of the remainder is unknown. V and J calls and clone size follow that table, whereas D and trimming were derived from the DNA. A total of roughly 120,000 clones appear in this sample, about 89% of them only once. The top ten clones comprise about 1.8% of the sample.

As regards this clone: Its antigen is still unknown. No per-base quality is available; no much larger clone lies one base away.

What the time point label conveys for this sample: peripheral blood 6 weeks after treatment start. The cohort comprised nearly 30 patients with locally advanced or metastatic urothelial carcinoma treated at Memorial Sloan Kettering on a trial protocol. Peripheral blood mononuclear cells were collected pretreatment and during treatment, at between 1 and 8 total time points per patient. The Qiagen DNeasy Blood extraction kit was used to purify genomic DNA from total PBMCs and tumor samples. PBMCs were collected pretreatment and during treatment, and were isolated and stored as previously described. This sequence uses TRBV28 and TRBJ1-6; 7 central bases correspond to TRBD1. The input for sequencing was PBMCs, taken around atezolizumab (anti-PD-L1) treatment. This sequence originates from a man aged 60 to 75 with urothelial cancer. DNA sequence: TGTGCCAGCAGTTTGGCGACAGGGCTTTCACCCCTCCACTTT. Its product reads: CASSLATGLSPLHF.